This T cell receptor (beta chain) appears in the sequencing data of a study of regulatory T cells in long-lasting Graves disease. Study-wide findings and caveats: It was possible that the small sample size reduced accuracy. Patients whose Graves' disease persisted exhibited lower TCR diversity than those newly diagnosed.

The CDR3 is 15 amino acids. V was trimmed by 0 bases and J by 6 bases, leaving 15 bases between them. Germline V lookup: CDR1 SGHRS, CDR2 YFSETQ. Libraries of TCR beta came from iRepertoire HTBI primers plus Arm-PCR of CDR3 regions. TCRdb recomputed calls from the multiplex PCR reads with MiXCR, one row per CDR3 protein. The sample records over 300,000 distinct CDR3 sequences, about 14% being singletons. This clonotype was counted ten times or more. Its cognate antigen is unknown. Time point described: newly diagnosed GD, antithyroid drugs for less than 3 months. Extracted PBMC RNA gave rise to the TCR library.

Sample: peripheral blood mononuclear cells (PBMCs), taken at new diagnosis, from a patient treated with antithyroid drugs. The clonotype comes from a female donor with Graves disease. V is TRBV5-1 and J is TRBJ1-2; D perhaps matches TRBD1 (5 bases). CDR3 protein: CASSLGRGHQNGYTF. DNA for the CDR3: TGCGCCAGCAGCTTGGGGAGGGGCCACCAGAATGGCTACACCTTC.